This T cell receptor beta chain was sequenced in a study of blood T cell repertoires in COVID-19. Study as a whole: Collection of acute and convalescent COVID-19 samples took place in the United States, Italy and Spain.

Only in-frame clones appear in the TCRdb table, and some are missing; sequencing was by immunoSEQ multiplex PCR. Of a few hundred thousand clones detected, roughly nine tenths appear once; the ten largest clones hold roughly 4.8%. The CDR3 spans 15 residues. Trimming removed 6 bases at V and 2 bases at J, with 15 bases between. The germline V gene encodes CDR1 WNHNN and CDR2 SYGVQD (reference sequence). This clone was found once. Material: peripheral blood. V usage is TRBV10-1 and J usage is TRBJ2-3; D perhaps matches TRBD2 (6 bases). The TCR originated in a woman between 40 and 50 years old who had recovered from COVID-19. The CDR3 sequence: CASSDGLAPTDTQYF. Written as DNA, the CDR3 is TGCGCCAGCAGCGATGGTCTAGCGCCCACAGATACGCAGTATTTT.